This T cell receptor (beta chain) was captured by sequencing in a study of identical twins. Overall study results and limits: There is a chance that invariant MAIT and iNKT cells partially muddied zero-insertion analyses.

Carrying unique molecular identifiers, the cDNA also gained a universal primer site through template switching. From the 5' RACE reads, TCRdb called clonotypes with MiXCR, one entry per CDR3 protein. This sample has about 100,000 distinct CDR3 sequences; 5.9% occur once, and the top ten carry roughly 12%. Many counts were recorded for this clonotype. What it recognizes is unknown. The CDR3 runs to 13 residues. Germline CDR1 MNHEY, CDR2 SVGEGT. Trimming left V 8 bases short and J 8 bases short, with 16 bases between. With no exceptions, donors were healthy Caucasians. The receptor was derived from a woman aged 45-60 years in good health. The sample comprised memory T cells sorted from blood. V usage is TRBV6-2 or TRBV6-3 and J usage is TRBJ2-1; D not resolved. CDR3 sequence reads: CASQTTRRDEQFF. The CDR3 bases are TGTGCCAGCCAAACGACACGAAGGGATGAGCAGTTCTTC.